This TCR beta chain is from a study of blood T cell repertoires in COVID-19. Study background: Collection of acute and convalescent COVID-19 samples took place in the United States, Italy and Spain. Sample material is recorded as cDNA or gDNA derived from T cells, B-cell-depleted T cells, or PBMCs.

Authors' data handling: Estimation of nucleated cell counts was performed using reference gene primer amplification. TCRdb's table, derived via immunoSEQ multiplex PCR, lists solely in-frame clones and lacks some. That table is the source of V, J and clone size, and D and trimming were worked out from the DNA. The sample has about 59,000 clones; around 79% are singletons. CDR3 length equals 15 residues. Germline CDR1 and CDR2: SQVTM and ANQGSEA. J was trimmed by 5 bases and V by 5 bases; bases with no gene match: 9. The sequence derives from a man in his 60s with acute or convalescent COVID-19. This chain uses TRBV29-1 with TRBJ1-5, with 10 nucleotides matching TRBD1. Material: peripheral blood. For the CDR3, the DNA is TGCAGCGTTCGTCTTAAGGGGACAGGGGATCAGCCCCAGCATTTT. It translates to CSVRLKGTGDQPQHF.